This TCR beta chain derives from a study of T-cell memory formation after mild COVID-19. Overall study: Clusters were largely donor specific.

Overall study findings and caveats: Those CD4+ clones that contracted were mainly in CM and EM (CD8+ ones in EMRA).

There are 10 residues in the CDR3. Looked up from germline, CDR1 is SQVTM and CDR2 is ANQGSEA. V shed 4 bases and J shed 5 bases, with 3 bases lying between them. This clonotype was observed a handful of times. As yet, its antigen is unknown. In TCRdb, the 5' RACE reads were re-called with MiXCR into one record per CDR3 protein. The repertoire holds roughly 200,000 distinct CDR3 sequences, with 9.5% as singletons. This TCR was recovered from a man younger than 35 who had mild COVID-19 (a few samples of this study predate the infection). Cell type and time point are not known. Sequencing was performed on PBMCs or a T cell subset sorted from them (not recorded which). The rearrangement uses TRBV29-1 and TRBJ1-5, with D unresolved. The CDR3 nucleotides are TGCAGCGTTGGCCATCAGCCCCAGCATTTT. Its protein is CSVGHQPQHF.